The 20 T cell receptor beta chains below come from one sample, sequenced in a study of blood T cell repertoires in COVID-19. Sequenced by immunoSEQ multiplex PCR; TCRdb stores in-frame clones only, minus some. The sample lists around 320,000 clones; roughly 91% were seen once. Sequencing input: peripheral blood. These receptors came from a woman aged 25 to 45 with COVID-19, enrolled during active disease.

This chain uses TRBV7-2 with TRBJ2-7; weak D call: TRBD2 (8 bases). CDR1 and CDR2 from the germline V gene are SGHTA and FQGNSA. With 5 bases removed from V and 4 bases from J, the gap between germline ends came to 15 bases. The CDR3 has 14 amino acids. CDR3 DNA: TGTGCCAGCAGCCGGGAGGGACAGAGTTACGAGCAGTACTTC. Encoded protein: CASSREGQSYEQYF. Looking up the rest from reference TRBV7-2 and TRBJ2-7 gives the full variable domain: GAGVSQSPSNKVTEKGKDVELRCDPISGHTALYWYRQSLGQGLEFLIYFQGNSAPDKSGLPSDRFSAERTGGSVSTLTIQRTQQEDSAVYLCASSREGQSYEQYFGPGTRLTVT.

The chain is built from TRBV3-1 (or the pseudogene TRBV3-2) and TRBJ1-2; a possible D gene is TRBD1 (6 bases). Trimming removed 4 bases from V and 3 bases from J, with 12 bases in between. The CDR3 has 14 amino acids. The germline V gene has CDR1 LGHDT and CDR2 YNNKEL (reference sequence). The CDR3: CASSRHQGYYGYTF. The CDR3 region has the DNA TGTGCCAGCAGCCGCCACCAGGGGTACTATGGCTACACCTTC.

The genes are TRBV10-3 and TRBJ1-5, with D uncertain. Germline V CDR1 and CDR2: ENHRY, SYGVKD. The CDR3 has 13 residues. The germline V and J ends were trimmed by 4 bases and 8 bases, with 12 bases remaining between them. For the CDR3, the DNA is TGTGCCATCAGTGTTGACACGCAGGAGCCCCAGCATTTT. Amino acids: CAISVDTQEPQHF.

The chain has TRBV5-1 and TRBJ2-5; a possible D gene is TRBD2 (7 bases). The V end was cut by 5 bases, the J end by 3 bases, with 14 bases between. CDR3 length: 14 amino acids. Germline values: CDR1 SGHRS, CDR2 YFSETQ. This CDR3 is CASREGGHEETQYF. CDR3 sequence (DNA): TGCGCCAGCAGAGAGGGGGGGCATGAAGAGACCCAGTACTTC.

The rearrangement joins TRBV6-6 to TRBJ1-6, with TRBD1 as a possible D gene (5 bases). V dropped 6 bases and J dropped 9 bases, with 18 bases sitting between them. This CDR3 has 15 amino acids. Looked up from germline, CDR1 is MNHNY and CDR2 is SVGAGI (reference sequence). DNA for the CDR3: TGTGCCAGCAGCCCCCCTCGGGACTCCTCTTCACCCCTCCACTTT. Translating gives CASSPPRDSSSPLHF.

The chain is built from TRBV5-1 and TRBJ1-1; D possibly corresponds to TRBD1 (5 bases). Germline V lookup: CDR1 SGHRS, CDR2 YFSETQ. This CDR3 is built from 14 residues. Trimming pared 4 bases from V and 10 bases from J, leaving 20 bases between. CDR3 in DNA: TGCGCCAGCAGCCCGGGGACTGCCTTCAAGGGAGCTTTCTTT. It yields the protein CASSPGTAFKGAFF.

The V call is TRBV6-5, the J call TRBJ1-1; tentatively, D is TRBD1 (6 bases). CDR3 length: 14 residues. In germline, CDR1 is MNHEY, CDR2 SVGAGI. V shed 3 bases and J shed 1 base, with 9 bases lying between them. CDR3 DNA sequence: TGTGCCAGCAGTTATGGGGGGGCGAACACTGAAGCTTTCTTT. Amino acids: CASSYGGANTEAFF.

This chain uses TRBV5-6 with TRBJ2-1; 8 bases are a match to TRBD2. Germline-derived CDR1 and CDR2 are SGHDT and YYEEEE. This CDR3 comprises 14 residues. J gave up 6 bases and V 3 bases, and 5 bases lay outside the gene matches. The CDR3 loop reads CASSYLAGLNEQFF. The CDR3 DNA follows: TGTGCCAGCAGCTATTTAGCGGGGCTCAATGAGCAGTTCTTC.

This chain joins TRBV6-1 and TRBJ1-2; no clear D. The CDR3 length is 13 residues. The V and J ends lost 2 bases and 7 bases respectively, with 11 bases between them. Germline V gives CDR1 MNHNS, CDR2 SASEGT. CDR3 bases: TGTGCCAGCAGTGAAATCCCCACCGGTGGCTACACCTTC. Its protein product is CASSEIPTGGYTF.

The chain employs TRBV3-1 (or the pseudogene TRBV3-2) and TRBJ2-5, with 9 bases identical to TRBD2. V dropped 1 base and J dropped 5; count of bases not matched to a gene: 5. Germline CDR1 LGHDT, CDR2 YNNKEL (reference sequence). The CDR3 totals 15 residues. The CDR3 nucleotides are TGTGCCAGCAGCCAAGGGCGGGGGGGGACGGAGACCCAGTACTTC. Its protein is CASSQGRGGTETQYF.

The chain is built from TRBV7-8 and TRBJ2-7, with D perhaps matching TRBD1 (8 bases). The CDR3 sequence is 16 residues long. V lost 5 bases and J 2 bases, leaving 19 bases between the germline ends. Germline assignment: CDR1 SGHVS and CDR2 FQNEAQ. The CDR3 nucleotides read TGTGCCAGCAGCGGTACAGGGGGGGGCCCCGCCTACGAGCAGTACTTC. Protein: CASSGTGGGPAYEQYF.

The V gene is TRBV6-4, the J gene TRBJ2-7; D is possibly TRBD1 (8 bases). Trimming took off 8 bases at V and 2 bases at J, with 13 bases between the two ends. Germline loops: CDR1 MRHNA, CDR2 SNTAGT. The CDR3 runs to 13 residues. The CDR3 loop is CASPTGGAYEQYF. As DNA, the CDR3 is TGTGCCAGCCCTACAGGGGGGGCCTACGAGCAGTACTTC.

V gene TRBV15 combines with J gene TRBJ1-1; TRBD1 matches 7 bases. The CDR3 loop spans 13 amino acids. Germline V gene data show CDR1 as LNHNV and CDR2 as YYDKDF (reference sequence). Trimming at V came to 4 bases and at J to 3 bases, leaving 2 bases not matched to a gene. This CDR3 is CATSKGTDTEAFF. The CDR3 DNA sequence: TGTGCCACCAGCAAAGGGACAGACACTGAAGCTTTCTTT.

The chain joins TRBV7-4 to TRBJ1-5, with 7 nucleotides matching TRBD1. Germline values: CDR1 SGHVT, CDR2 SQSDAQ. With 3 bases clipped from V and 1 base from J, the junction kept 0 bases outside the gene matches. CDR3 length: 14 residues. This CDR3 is CASSLTGSNQPQHF. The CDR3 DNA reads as TGTGCCAGCAGCTTGACAGGGAGCAATCAGCCCCAGCATTTT.

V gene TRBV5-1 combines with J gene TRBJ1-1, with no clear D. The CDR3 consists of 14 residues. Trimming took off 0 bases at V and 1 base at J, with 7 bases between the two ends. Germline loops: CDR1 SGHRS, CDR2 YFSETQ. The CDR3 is CASSLGGWNTEAFF. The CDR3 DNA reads TGCGCCAGCAGCTTGGGAGGGTGGAACACTGAAGCTTTCTTT.

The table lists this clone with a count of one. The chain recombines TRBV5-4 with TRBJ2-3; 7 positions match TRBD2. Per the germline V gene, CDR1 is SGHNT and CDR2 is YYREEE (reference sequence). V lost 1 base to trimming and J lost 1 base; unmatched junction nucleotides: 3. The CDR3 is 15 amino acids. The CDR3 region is CASSLSAGGTDTQYF. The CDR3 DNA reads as TGTGCCAGCAGCTTGTCTGCGGGGGGCACAGATACGCAGTATTTT.

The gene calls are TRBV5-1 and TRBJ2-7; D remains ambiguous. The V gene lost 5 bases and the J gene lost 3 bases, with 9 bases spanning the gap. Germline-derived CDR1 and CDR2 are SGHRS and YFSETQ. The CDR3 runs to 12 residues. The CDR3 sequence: CASSSSLYEQYF. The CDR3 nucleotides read TGCGCCAGCAGTAGCAGTCTCTACGAGCAGTACTTC.

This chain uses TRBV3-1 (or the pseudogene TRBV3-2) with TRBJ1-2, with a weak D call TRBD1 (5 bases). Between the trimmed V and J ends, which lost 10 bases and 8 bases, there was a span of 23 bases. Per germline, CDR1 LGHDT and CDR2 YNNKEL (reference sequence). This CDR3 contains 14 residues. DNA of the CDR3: TGTGCCACCCTATCCACAGGATCCCCTACGGGCTACACCTTC. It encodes CATLSTGSPTGYTF.

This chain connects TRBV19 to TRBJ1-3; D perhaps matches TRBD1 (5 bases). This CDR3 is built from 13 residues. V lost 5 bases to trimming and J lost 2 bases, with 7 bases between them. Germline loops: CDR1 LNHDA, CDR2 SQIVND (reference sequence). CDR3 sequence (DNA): TGTGCCAGTAGTCGGGGGGCTGGAAACACCATATATTTT. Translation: CASSRGAGNTIYF.

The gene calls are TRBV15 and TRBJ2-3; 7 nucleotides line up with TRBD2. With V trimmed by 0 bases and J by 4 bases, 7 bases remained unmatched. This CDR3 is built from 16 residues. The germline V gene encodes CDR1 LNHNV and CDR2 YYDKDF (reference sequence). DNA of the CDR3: TGTGCCACCAGCAGAGACGGACTAGTTGATTCAGATACGCAGTATTTT. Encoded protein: CATSRDGLVDSDTQYF.